This passage covers 5 T cell receptor beta chains from one sample sequenced in a study of blood T cell repertoires in COVID-19 (dated by TCRdb to 2019 to 2021). Libraries were prepared through the immunoSEQ multiplex PCR assay. TCRdb's version of the immuneACCESS table is confined to in-frame rearrangements and falls short of the full clone set. An unresolved V gene accounts for under half of the shortfall where checked; the remainder is of unknown origin. The table for this sample lists 150,000 or so clones; roughly 90% of them were counted only once. Of the sample, roughly a sixth falls within the top ten clones. The sequenced sample was peripheral blood. Every receptor here comes from a man in his 60s with active or convalescent COVID-19.

The chain uses TRBV6-6 and TRBJ1-1, with D perhaps matching TRBD1 (6 bases). The CDR3 runs to 14 residues. The germline V and J ends were trimmed by 6 bases and 4 bases, with 15 bases remaining between them. Germline CDR1 and CDR2: MNHNY and SVGAGI (reference sequence). This CDR3 reads CASRDQGGRTEAFF. CDR3 nucleotides: TGTGCCAGCAGGGACCAAGGGGGACGCACTGAAGCTTTCTTT.

This clone was seen more than once but under ten times. The genes are TRBV30 and TRBJ2-7; perhaps TRBD1 as D (6 bases). This CDR3 contains 17 residues. The germline V and J ends were trimmed by 2 bases and 1 base, with 21 bases remaining between them. Germline V CDR1 and CDR2: GTSNPN, SVGIG (reference sequence). CDR3 region: CAWSKLQQTGKSYEQYF. In DNA form, the CDR3 reads TGTGCCTGGAGTAAACTACAACAGACAGGAAAGTCCTACGAGCAGTACTTC.

This chain links TRBV5-1 with TRBJ1-1; D gene ambiguous. The V gene's germline CDR1 is SGHRS and CDR2 YFSETQ. The CDR3 has 14 amino acids. V was clipped by 0 bases and J by 4 bases, with 10 bases between them. As DNA, the CDR3 is TGCGCCAGCAGCTTGGGCAGCCCAGGCACTGAAGCTTTCTTT. Translated, it gives CASSLGSPGTEAFF.

The V and J genes are TRBV19 and TRBJ1-1, with 7 bases that match TRBD1. Germline CDR1 reads LNHDA; CDR2 reads SQIVND (reference sequence). This CDR3 region has 14 residues. V trimming: 9 bases; J trimming: 1 base; junction bases outside the gene matches: 8. CDR3 in amino acids: CASTGALGNTEAFF. The CDR3 DNA reads TGTGCCAGCACAGGGGCCCTGGGGAACACTGAAGCTTTCTTT.

The chain employs TRBV6-5 and TRBJ1-1; tentatively, D is TRBD1 (6 bases). This CDR3 is 13 amino acids long. Trimming took 6 bases from V and 3 from J, leaving 11 bases between them. CDR1 and CDR2 from the germline V gene are MNHEY and SVGAGI. The DNA for the CDR3 is TGTGCCAGCAGAGGGACACCTTACACTGAAGCTTTCTTT. This encodes CASRGTPYTEAFF.